The 10 T cell receptor beta chains below come from one sample, sequenced in a study of T cell responses to AZD1222 COVID-19 vaccine. Using immunoSEQ multiplex PCR, the repertoire was profiled, and TCRdb retains in-frame clones only, with some absent. The table includes tens of thousands of clones, approximately 88% detected once. The specimen comprised peripheral blood, sampled 28 days after the second AZD1222 dose. Receptor source: an adult who received the AZD1222 COVID-19 vaccine.

CDR3 in DNA: TGTGCCAGCAGCTCTCGGCCCAGCGGGGGGACAGATACGCAGTATTTT. Translation gives CASSSRPSGGTDTQYF. The chain links TRBV7-8 to TRBJ2-3; 9 nucleotides agree with TRBD2. There are 16 residues in the CDR3. CDR1 is SGHVS and CDR2 is FQNEAQ in the germline V gene. V was clipped by 4 bases and J by 3 bases; unmatched bases: 8.

The chain joins TRBV10-3 to TRBJ2-7; unclear D gene. CDR1 and CDR2 (germline): ENHRY, SYGVKD. V was pared by 0 bases and J by 9 bases, with 15 bases between. CDR3 length: 14 amino acids. For the CDR3, the DNA is TGTGCCATCAGTGAGTCGGGGAAAAAAAGTGGGCAGTACTTC. It encodes CAISESGKKSGQYF.

The genes are TRBV7-9 and TRBJ1-3; D call uncertain. Germline assignment: CDR1 SEHNR and CDR2 FQNEAQ (reference sequence). V shed 5 bases and J shed 0 bases, with 8 bases lying between them. The CDR3 covers 14 residues. The CDR3 nucleotides read TGTGCCAGCAGCCTCGGGCGCTCTGGAAACACCATATATTTT. It codes for CASSLGRSGNTIYF.

This chain links TRBV11-3 with TRBJ2-7, with 10 bases identical to TRBD2. Germline V CDR1 and CDR2: SGHNT, YENEEA. With 4 bases clipped from V and 4 bases from J, the junction kept 7 bases outside the gene matches. The CDR3 length is 15 residues. CDR3: CASSYRTSGPYEQYF. In DNA, the CDR3 is TGTGCCAGCAGCTACCGGACTAGCGGACCTTACGAGCAGTACTTC.

The chain combines TRBV3-1 (or the pseudogene TRBV3-2) with TRBJ1-4; the D is unclear. Deletions cut 4 bases from V and 13 bases from J, with 13 bases between. This CDR3 is built from 12 residues. Germline CDR1 and CDR2: LGHDT and YNNKEL (reference sequence). CDR3 sequence: CASSPVVGGLFF. The CDR3, as DNA: TGTGCCAGCAGCCCCGTCGTCGGAGGACTGTTTTTT.

The chain carries TRBV3-1 (or the pseudogene TRBV3-2) and TRBJ2-1; D might be TRBD2 (5 bases). Germline V CDR1 and CDR2: LGHDT, YNNKEL (reference sequence). This CDR3 spans 15 amino acids. The V end lost 1 base, the J end lost 9 bases, and 16 bases lay between the germline ends. The chain's CDR3 is CASSQGLPEGSEQFF. CDR3 bases: TGTGCCAGCAGCCAAGGACTTCCAGAGGGTAGTGAGCAGTTCTTC.

In this sample, this clone turned up once. The V gene is TRBV7-8, the J gene TRBJ1-2; 7 bases line up with TRBD1. The CDR3 consists of 14 residues. The V gene end was trimmed by 3 bases and the J gene end by 3 bases; junction bases not matched to a gene: 4. Germline lookup yields CDR1 SGHVS and CDR2 FQNEAQ. In DNA, the CDR3 is TGTGCCAGCAGCTTGGATGGGACAGACTATGGCTACACCTTC. This translates into CASSLDGTDYGYTF. The entire variable domain, with the rest obtained from reference TRBV7-8 and TRBJ1-2, is as follows: GAGVSQSPRYKVAKRGQDVALRCDPISGHVSLFWYQQALGQGPEFLTYFQNEAQLDKSGLPSDRFFAERPEGSVSTLKIQRTQQEDSAVYLCASSLDGTDYGYTFGSGTRLTVV.

This chain links TRBV9 with TRBJ2-3; TRBD1 or TRBD2 may be the D gene (5 bases each). V gave up 1 base and J gave up 2 bases, with 20 bases separating them. CDR3 length: 18 residues. Germline CDR1 reads SGDLS; CDR2 reads YYNGEE. CDR3 sequence: CASSVYDKRGLNTDTQYF. The CDR3 bases are TGTGCCAGCAGCGTATACGACAAGAGGGGATTAAACACAGATACGCAGTATTTT.

The V gene is TRBV28, the J gene TRBJ2-5; 10 bases line up with TRBD1. CDR3 length equals 14 residues. V lost 5 bases, J lost 5 bases, and 5 bases stayed unmatched. Germline CDR1 and CDR2: MDHEN and SYDVKM. CDR3 coding DNA: TGTGCCAGCAGTGTACTGACAGGGGGCGAGACCCAGTACTTC. Its translation is CASSVLTGGETQYF.

The chain carries TRBV5-4 and TRBJ1-1; D may be TRBD1 (6 bases). The CDR3 is 15 residues long. V lost 2 bases to trimming and J lost 0 bases, with 11 bases between them. Germline V gene lookup returns CDR1 SGHNT and CDR2 YYREEE (reference sequence). The CDR3 loop is CASSFWTAMNTEAFF. In DNA, the CDR3 is TGTGCCAGCAGCTTTTGGACAGCCATGAACACTGAAGCTTTCTTT.